These 25 T cell receptor beta chains originate from one sample sequenced in a study of cytomegalovirus exposure and HLA in healthy donors. Sequencing was performed with immunoSEQ multiplex PCR; in TCRdb, only in-frame clones are kept and a portion is missing. The sample consists of hundreds of thousands of clones, 86% of them appearing once. The sample consisted of PBMCs. Receptor source: a woman younger than 35 in good health and CMV-seronegative.

This clone was seen a single time. V gene TRBV2 combines with J gene TRBJ1-4, with 7 bases lining up with TRBD1. The V gene end was trimmed by 5 bases and the J gene end by 5 bases; junction bases not matched to a gene: 8. This CDR3 has 15 residues. Germline-derived CDR1 and CDR2 are SNHLY and FYNNEI. The CDR3 coding sequence is TGTGCCAGCAGTTCTGAAGGGGGCAAAAATGAAAAACTGTTTTTT. Its protein is CASSSEGGKNEKLFF.

CDR3: CASSGQANEKLFF. The CDR3 bases are TGTGCCAGCAGCGGGCAGGCTAATGAAAAACTGTTTTTT. This sequence joins TRBV7-9 and TRBJ1-4, with D hard to call. This CDR3 is 13 amino acids long. V lost 5 bases, J lost 3 bases, and 7 bases lay in between. Per the germline V gene, CDR1 is SEHNR and CDR2 is FQNEAQ (reference sequence). The full variable domain, completed using reference TRBV7-9 and TRBJ1-4, is DTGVSQNPRHKITKRGQNVTFRCDPISEHNRLYWYRQTLGQGPEFLTYFQNEAQLEKSRLLSDRFSAERPKGSFSTLEIQRTEQGDSAMYLCASSGQANEKLFFGSGTQLSVL.

For this clone: The identical CDR3 is also encoded by other nucleotide sequences in the sample. The chain uses TRBV7-9 and TRBJ1-2; D is unresolved. The CDR3 runs to 14 residues. Trimming pared 5 bases from V and 0 bases from J, leaving 10 bases between. Germline CDR1 is SEHNR and CDR2 is FQNEAQ (reference sequence). CDR3 amino acids: CASSPAGANYGYTF. CDR3 DNA sequence: TGTGCCAGCAGCCCCGCGGGAGCTAACTATGGCTACACCTTC. The variable domain in full, completed from reference TRBV7-9 and TRBJ1-2, reads DTGVSQNPRHKITKRGQNVTFRCDPISEHNRLYWYRQTLGQGPEFLTYFQNEAQLEKSRLLSDRFSAERPKGSFSTLEIQRTEQGDSAMYLCASSPAGANYGYTFGSGTRLTVV.

The chain is built from TRBV5-6 and TRBJ1-5, with TRBD1 as a possible D gene (5 bases). V lost 4 bases, J lost 7 bases, and 15 bases lay in between. The CDR3 has 14 residues. Per germline, CDR1 SGHDT and CDR2 YYEEEE. CDR3 region: CASSPGPGLQPQHF. In DNA, the CDR3 is TGTGCCAGCAGCCCAGGGCCAGGTCTCCAGCCCCAGCATTTT. Complete variable domain (other parts from reference TRBV5-6 and TRBJ1-5): DAGVTQSPTHLIKTRGQQVTLRCSPKSGHDTVSWYQQALGQGPQFIFQYYEEEERQRGNFPDRFSGHQFPNYSSELNVNALLLGDSALYLCASSPGPGLQPQHFGDGTRLSIL.

The chain joins TRBV20-1 to TRBJ2-7, with D possibly TRBD2 on 6 matching bases. The V end lost 6 bases, the J end lost 6 bases, and 12 bases lay between the germline ends. The CDR3 sequence is 11 residues long. Germline V CDR1 and CDR2: DFQATT, SNEGSKA (reference sequence). The CDR3 DNA reads as TGCAGTGCCCCCCTGCGGGGCGAGCAGTACTTC. It specifies CSAPLRGEQYF.

This sequence joins TRBV7-2 and TRBJ2-3, with TRBD1 matching over 7 bases. The germline V gene encodes CDR1 SGHTA and CDR2 FQGNSA. The V gene end was trimmed by 1 base and the J gene end by 5 bases; junction bases not matched to a gene: 9. This CDR3 contains 16 residues. The CDR3 region is CASSLDNRGLRDTQYF. The CDR3 DNA reads as TGTGCCAGCAGCTTAGATAATAGGGGGCTGAGAGATACGCAGTATTTT. The full variable domain, in which reference TRBV7-2 and TRBJ2-3 provide the parts outside the CDR3, is GAGVSQSPSNKVTEKGKDVELRCDPISGHTALYWYRQSLGQGLEFLIYFQGNSAPDKSGLPSDRFSAERTGGSVSTLTIQRTQQEDSAVYLCASSLDNRGLRDTQYFGPGTRLTVL.

The V gene is TRBV29-1, the J gene TRBJ1-1, with D possibly TRBD1 on 5 matching bases. The V and J ends lost 4 bases and 1 base respectively, with 10 bases between them. The CDR3 is 13 residues long. Germline CDR1 is SQVTM and CDR2 is ANQGSEA. The CDR3 spells CSVVAQANTEAFF. Written as DNA, the CDR3 is TGCAGCGTTGTGGCACAGGCGAACACTGAAGCTTTCTTT.

The chain joins TRBV6-6 to TRBJ1-1; D may be TRBD1 (6 bases). The V gene's germline CDR1 is MNHNY and CDR2 SVGAGI (reference sequence). Trimming removed 0 bases from V and 2 bases from J, with 10 bases in between. CDR3 size: 15 residues. CDR3: CASSYSQGINTEAFF. As DNA, the CDR3 is TGTGCCAGCAGTTACTCGCAGGGGATTAACACTGAAGCTTTCTTT.

The chain joins TRBV28 to TRBJ1-2; 9 nucleotides align to TRBD1. Per the germline V gene, CDR1 is MDHEN and CDR2 is SYDVKM. V was pared by 4 bases and J by 8 bases, with 5 bases of the junction left unmatched. The CDR3 is 13 amino acids. The CDR3 loop reads CASSYGTGRGYTF. The CDR3 DNA is TGTGCCAGCAGTTACGGGACAGGGAGAGGCTACACCTTC.

The chain couples TRBV29-1 to TRBJ2-1, with a weak D call TRBD2 (5 bases). The CDR3 contains 16 residues. CDR1 and CDR2 (germline): SQVTM, ANQGSEA. The V end was cut by 2 bases, the J end by 0 bases, with 14 bases between. The CDR3: CSVELRGSGSYNEQFF. The CDR3, as DNA: TGCAGCGTTGAACTTCGAGGGAGTGGCTCCTACAATGAGCAGTTCTTC.

V gene TRBV10-3 combines with J gene TRBJ2-7; no clear D gene. This CDR3 is built from 13 residues. V was cut by 3 bases and J by 1 base, with 7 bases left in between. Germline V lookup: CDR1 ENHRY, CDR2 SYGVKD. Here the CDR3 DNA reads TGTGCCATCAGTGATGAGCGATCCTACGAGCAGTACTTC. Its translation is CAISDERSYEQYF.

V usage is TRBV5-6 and J usage is TRBJ2-5; D perhaps matches TRBD2 (6 bases). Germline V gene sequence: CDR1 SGHDT, CDR2 YYEEEE. This CDR3 region has 17 residues. The ends were cut back, 1 base at V and 3 bases at J, with 19 bases in the middle. The chain's CDR3 is CASSLKGLRALEETQYF. The CDR3 DNA reads TGTGCCAGCAGCTTGAAGGGACTCCGGGCGCTGGAAGAGACCCAGTACTTC.

The chain employs TRBV11-2 and TRBJ2-7, with TRBD1 as a possible D gene (5 bases). Germline V gives CDR1 SGHAT, CDR2 FQNNGV. The CDR3 spans 13 residues. V dropped 6 bases and J dropped 4 bases, with 13 bases sitting between them. The CDR3 loop reads CASRSLGVYEQYF. In DNA, the CDR3 is TGTGCCAGCAGGTCCCTAGGGGTATACGAGCAGTACTTC. Full variable domain (rest looked up from reference TRBV11-2 and TRBJ2-7): EAGVAQSPRYKIIEKRQSVAFWCNPISGHATLYWYQQILGQGPKLLIQFQNNGVVDDSQLPKDRFSAERLKGVDSTLKIQPAKLEDSAVYLCASRSLGVYEQYFGPGTRLTVT.

This clone has only one observation. The chain couples TRBV10-3 to TRBJ2-3, with 7 bases aligning to TRBD1. V dropped 5 bases and J dropped 2; count of bases not matched to a gene: 4. Germline CDR1 reads ENHRY; CDR2 reads SYGVKD. CDR3 length equals 14 residues. The CDR3 spells CAISLTGFTDTQYF. CDR3 DNA: TGTGCCATCAGTTTGACAGGGTTCACAGATACGCAGTATTTT.

V and J are TRBV7-9 and TRBJ1-1; D call uncertain. Germline assignment: CDR1 SEHNR and CDR2 FQNEAQ (reference sequence). The CDR3 runs to 13 residues. The germline V and J ends were trimmed by 2 bases and 2 bases, with 6 bases remaining between them. CDR3 sequence reads: CASSLQRNTEAFF. In DNA form, the CDR3 reads TGTGCCAGCAGCTTACAGCGAAACACTGAAGCTTTCTTT.

This chain joins TRBV5-1 and TRBJ1-5; TRBD1 aligns across 10 bases. The ends lost 4 bases at V and 6 bases at J; junction bases unmatched: 4. The CDR3 extends over 14 amino acids. In germline, CDR1 is SGHRS, CDR2 YFSETQ. This chain's CDR3 is CASSLGTGVQPQHF. CDR3 DNA: TGCGCCAGCAGCCTGGGGACAGGGGTTCAGCCCCAGCATTTT.

This chain connects TRBV27 to TRBJ2-5, with D possibly matching TRBD2 (6 bases). The CDR3 extends over 17 amino acids. V was shortened by 2 bases and J by 1 base, with 17 bases between the two germline ends. CDR1 is MNHEY, CDR2 SMNVEV, per germline (reference sequence). The CDR3 here is CASSLGGVGGAQETQYF. DNA of the CDR3: TGTGCCAGCAGTTTAGGAGGGGTGGGGGGAGCCCAAGAGACCCAGTACTTC.

The chain has TRBV20-1 and TRBJ2-1; 7 positions match TRBD2. V gave up 1 base and J gave up 9 bases; unmatched junction bases: 0. The CDR3 contains 11 residues. Germline V gene lookup returns CDR1 DFQATT and CDR2 SNEGSKA (reference sequence). Written as DNA, the CDR3 is TGCAGTGCTAGAGGGGGGGGTGAGCAGTTCTTC. This sequence encodes CSARGGGEQFF.

The genes are TRBV27 and TRBJ2-7; 7 bases match TRBD1. The germline CDR1 and CDR2 sequences are MNHEY and SMNVEV (reference sequence). J was trimmed by 1 base and V by 6 bases; bases with no gene match: 9. There are 15 residues in the CDR3. The CDR3 sequence: CASSTRDRVSYEQYF. CDR3 sequence (DNA): TGTGCCAGCAGCACCCGGGACAGAGTTTCCTACGAGCAGTACTTC.

The rearrangement links TRBV30 to TRBJ1-4; TRBD1 is a possible D gene (6 bases). The CDR3 totals 16 residues. CDR1 and CDR2 from the germline V gene are GTSNPN and SVGIG (reference sequence). The germline V and J ends were trimmed by 5 bases and 3 bases, with 19 bases remaining between them. This chain's CDR3 is CAWGLGGGESNEKLFF. CDR3 in DNA: TGTGCCTGGGGCCTTGGTGGGGGCGAATCTAATGAAAAACTGTTTTTT.

This chain links TRBV28 with TRBJ1-5; perhaps TRBD1 as D (6 bases). The V end lost 3 bases, the J end lost 6 bases, and 12 bases lay between the germline ends. The germline V gene has CDR1 MDHEN and CDR2 SYDVKM. The CDR3 loop spans 14 amino acids. CDR3 residues: CASSFGLRGQPQHF. As DNA, the CDR3 is TGTGCCAGCAGTTTCGGCCTCAGGGGTCAGCCCCAGCATTTT.

J is TRBJ2-5 and V is TRBV5-4; 8 bases line up with TRBD1. V was pared by 5 bases and J by 3 bases, with 12 bases of the junction left unmatched. The germline gives CDR1 SGHNT, CDR2 YYREEE (reference sequence). The CDR3 consists of 16 residues. CDR3 protein: CASRPGGENRKETQYF. CDR3 DNA sequence: TGTGCCAGCAGACCAGGGGGCGAAAATAGGAAAGAGACCCAGTACTTC.

J is TRBJ1-4 and V is TRBV11-2; 9 positions agree with TRBD1. Germline V gives CDR1 SGHAT, CDR2 FQNNGV. This CDR3 spans 17 amino acids. V shed 7 bases, J shed 3 bases, and the junction held 12 bases outside the gene matches. This chain's CDR3 is CASNSWTGDSANEKLFF. The CDR3 region has the DNA TGTGCCAGCAATTCGTGGACAGGGGATTCGGCTAATGAAAAACTGTTTTTT.

The J gene is TRBJ2-1, the V gene TRBV6-1; D gene uncertain. The V gene lost 2 bases and the J gene lost 3 bases, with 2 bases spanning the gap. The CDR3 spans 12 residues. Germline V gene lookup returns CDR1 MNHNS and CDR2 SASEGT. The CDR3 coding sequence is TGTGCCAGCAGTGAACTCTACAATGAGCAGTTCTTC. Its protein product is CASSELYNEQFF.

The V call is TRBV29-1, the J call TRBJ2-3; TRBD2 matches 11 bases. Germline CDR1 reads SQVTM; CDR2 reads ANQGSEA. The CDR3 is made up of 14 amino acids. The J segment lost 7 bases and the V segment lost 1 base, leaving 4 bases of the junction unmatched. The CDR3 protein is CSVEVASGGNTQYF. CDR3 DNA: TGCAGCGTTGAAGTAGCTAGCGGGGGGAATACGCAGTATTTT.